This note documents a single TCR beta chain sequence. This CDR3 is 13 amino acids long. Looked up from germline, CDR1 is LNHDA and CDR2 is SQIVND (reference sequence). The V gene lost 8 bases and the J gene lost 4 bases, with 14 bases spanning the gap. The sample is drawn from a study of blood T cell repertoires in COVID-19. Study in general: Material from acute and convalescent COVID-19 was sourced from the United States, Italy and Spain. PBMCs, B-cell-depleted T cells, or T cells provided the cDNA or gDNA that made up the material.

In the original processing: Estimation of nucleated cell counts relied on the amplification of reference gene primers. Sequencing used immunoSEQ multiplex PCR; TCRdb keeps in-frame clones, though not all of them. The V and J calls and clone size were taken over from that table, and D and trimming were inferred from the DNA. The data show approximately 39,000 clones, around 96% seen once. The rearrangement links TRBV19 to TRBJ1-1; D is perhaps TRBD1 (5 bases). The receptor's source is a human donor with active COVID-19. The donor label of this sample is uncertain. Sample: peripheral blood. CDR3: CASYIRVGTEAFF. CDR3 bases: TGTGCCAGTTACATCAGGGTAGGCACTGAAGCTTTCTTT.